This T cell receptor beta chain was sequenced during a study of T-cell reconstitution after alpha-beta-depleted transplantation in children. Many counts were recorded for this clonotype. For TCRbeta, the library was prepared with unique molecular identifiers. TCRdb independently ran MiXCR on the PCR reads; one entry per CDR3 protein. The table includes around 200,000 distinct CDR3 sequences, about 6.3% detected once. The V end was cut by 2 bases, the J end by 5 bases, with 14 bases between. This CDR3 has 15 residues. The germline V gene has CDR1 SGHRS and CDR2 YFSETQ. This receptor was obtained from a human donor who donated a stem cell graft to a child with Wiskott-Aldrich syndrome. The chain employs TRBV5-1 and TRBJ2-1, with TRBD2 as a possible D gene (6 bases). This material consisted of PBMCs from the stem cell graft donor, taken from the stem cell graft. The CDR3 sequence: CASSFQPGGNNEQFF. The CDR3 bases are TGCGCCAGCAGCTTTCAACCCGGGGGAAACAATGAGCAGTTCTTC.